Each of the 27 T cell receptor beta chains below was sequenced from the same sample in a study of post-analysis software for immune sequencing data. Study-wide findings and caveats: Elevated frequency relative to controls characterized several TRBV segments in patients, TRBV5-6, TRBV5-1 and TRBV20-1 among them.

Carried by the TCR beta cDNA libraries were unique molecular identifiers. TCRdb recomputed calls from the PCR reads with MiXCR, one row per CDR3 protein. The data hold hundreds of thousands of distinct CDR3 sequences, with approximately 59% observed a single time. Their target antigens are unknown. Input material: blood. These receptor sequences come from a girl aged 2-10 years with multiple sclerosis.

The chain employs TRBV5-1 and TRBJ1-1, with 11 bases aligning to TRBD1. Per germline, CDR1 SGHRS and CDR2 YFSETQ. The CDR3 covers 13 residues. Trimming at V came to 5 bases and at J to 7 bases, leaving 4 bases not matched to a gene. CDR3 in amino acids: CASSLDRGLEAFF. The CDR3 bases are TGCGCCAGCAGTCTGGACAGGGGGCTTGAAGCTTTCTTT. Looking up the rest from reference TRBV5-1 and TRBJ1-1 gives the full variable domain: KAGVTQTPRYLIKTRGQQVTLSCSPISGHRSVSWYQQTPGQGLQFLFEYFSETQRNKGNFPGRFSGRQFSNSRSEMNVSTLELGDSALYLCASSLDRGLEAFFGQGTRLTVV.

The chain recombines TRBV10-3 with TRBJ2-7; TRBD2 aligns across 14 bases. This CDR3 region has 15 residues. V shed 5 bases, J shed 3 bases, and the junction held 3 bases outside the gene matches. Per germline, CDR1 ENHRY and CDR2 SYGVKD. DNA for the CDR3: TGTGCCATCAGTAAAGGACTAGCGGGGGGCTACGAGCAGTACTTC. Amino acids: CAISKGLAGGYEQYF.

Comments on this clonotype: The junction departs from germline at one end; a sequencing error may be responsible. The chain has TRBV20-1 and TRBJ2-1; D may be TRBD2 (6 bases). Per germline, CDR1 DFQATT and CDR2 SNEGSKA (reference sequence). This CDR3 is built from 16 residues. Here the CDR3 DNA reads TGCAGTGCTAGAGGTTCCGGGACTCGAATTTACAATGAGCAGATCTTC. Its translation is CSARGSGTRIYNEQIF.

The V gene is TRBV15, the J gene TRBJ2-4; 8 bases map to TRBD1. The end of the DNA fits TRBJ2-7 better, so the J call may be wrong. This CDR3 spans 15 amino acids. Germline lookup yields CDR1 LNHNV and CDR2 YYDKDF (reference sequence). The CDR3 reads CATSRGGTGTYEQYF. The CDR3 coding sequence is TGTGCCACCAGCAGAGGAGGGACAGGAACCTACGAGCAGTACTTC.

This clonotype appeared a few times. The V call is TRBV3-1, the J call TRBJ2-5; TRBD1 is a possible D gene (6 bases). This CDR3 comprises 16 residues. Trimming left V 0 bases short and J 5 bases short, with 16 bases between. Germline V gives CDR1 LGHDT, CDR2 YNNKEL (reference sequence). The CDR3 DNA follows: TGTGCCAGCAGCCAAGAGAAGGGCAGGGGTATCGAGACCCAGTACTTC. It translates to CASSQEKGRGIETQYF.

V and J are TRBV5-1 and TRBJ2-1; 8 bases line up with TRBD2. Germline V gives CDR1 SGHRS, CDR2 YFSETQ. Trimming took 5 bases from V and 4 from J; bases not matched to a gene: 8. The CDR3 has 15 amino acids. CDR3 residues: CASRLAGKGYNEQFF. The CDR3 region has the DNA TGCGCCAGCAGGCTAGCGGGCAAGGGATACAATGAGCAGTTCTTC.

This chain joins TRBV6-2 or TRBV6-3 and TRBJ2-3, with D unclear. V shed 8 bases and J shed 0 bases, with 9 bases lying between them. The germline V gene encodes CDR1 MNHEY and CDR2 SVGEGT. The length of the CDR3 is 13 residues. CDR3 sequence (DNA): TGTGCCAGCCACACAGCGAGCACAGATACGCAGTATTTT. Translation: CASHTASTDTQYF.

V is TRBV12-3 or TRBV12-4 and J is TRBJ2-7; D possibly corresponds to TRBD2 (5 bases). This CDR3 spans 14 amino acids. The V gene lost 3 bases and the J gene lost 5 bases, with 14 bases spanning the gap. CDR3: CASSLSGSGNEQYF. The CDR3 region has the DNA TGTGCCAGCAGTTTGTCCGGGTCCGGGAACGAGCAGTACTTC.

The chain couples TRBV29-1 to TRBJ2-1; 7 bases are a match to TRBD2. CDR1 is SQVTM, CDR2 ANQGSEA, per germline. V trimming: 2 bases; J trimming: 8 bases; junction bases outside the gene matches: 15. The CDR3 sequence is 16 residues long. CDR3 amino acids: CSVEIGLAALSDEQFF. CDR3 nucleotide sequence: TGCAGCGTTGAAATCGGGCTAGCGGCCCTATCCGATGAGCAGTTCTTC.

The CDR3: CASSPRSGDGYTF. Written as DNA, the CDR3 is TGTGCCAGCTCACCACGATCCGGGGATGGCTACACCTTC. The gene calls are TRBV18 and TRBJ1-2; D unclear. The CDR3 runs to 13 residues. V was cut by 1 base and J by 6 bases, with 9 bases left in between. Germline lookup yields CDR1 KGHSH and CDR2 LQKENI.

The chain carries TRBV20-1 and TRBJ2-5; tentatively, D is TRBD2 (6 bases). The CDR3 is 13 residues long. The germline V and J ends were trimmed by 6 bases and 5 bases, with 16 bases remaining between them. Germline V gives CDR1 DFQATT, CDR2 SNEGSKA (reference sequence). CDR3 in DNA: TGCAGTGCCCCAGAGGCGGGAATGGAGACCCAGTACTTC. It is translated as CSAPEAGMETQYF.

This clonotype was counted a single time. CDR3 loop: CASSPSEGTWNTEAFF. The CDR3 coding sequence is TGTGCCAGCAGTCCCTCCGAGGGGACATGGAACACTGAAGCTTTCTTT. The chain couples TRBV12-3 or TRBV12-4 to TRBJ1-1, with D perhaps matching TRBD1 (6 bases). The CDR3 sequence is 16 residues long. Trimming pared 5 bases from V and 1 base from J, leaving 17 bases between.

This clonotype was seen a few times. The chain combines TRBV20-1 with TRBJ2-3, with 7 bases fitting TRBD1. CDR1 is DFQATT and CDR2 is SNEGSKA in the germline V gene (reference sequence). The ends lost 6 bases at V and 3 bases at J; junction bases unmatched: 9. CDR3 length: 14 residues. CDR3 bases: TGCAGTGCCCCTAGGACAGGAAGGACAGATACGCAGTATTTT. It is translated as CSAPRTGRTDTQYF.

V and J are TRBV9 and TRBJ2-7, with TRBD1 matching 7 bases. The ends lost 4 bases at V and 5 bases at J; junction bases unmatched: 3. The CDR3 spans 12 residues. Per germline, CDR1 SGDLS and CDR2 YYNGEE. CDR3 region: CASSTGANEQYF. The CDR3 bases are TGTGCCAGCAGCACAGGGGCCAACGAGCAGTACTTC.

This chain joins TRBV30 and TRBJ1-2; D is unresolved. The CDR3 contains 13 residues. The V end lost 2 bases, the J end lost 3 bases, and 10 bases lay between the germline ends. CDR1 is GTSNPN and CDR2 is SVGIG in the germline V gene (reference sequence). CDR3 DNA: TGTGCCTGGAGTTGGGCAGCACACTATGGCTACACCTTC. Its protein is CAWSWAAHYGYTF.

The V and J genes are TRBV9 and TRBJ2-5, with unresolved D. The CDR3 loop spans 14 amino acids. Germline V gives CDR1 SGDLS, CDR2 YYNGEE. The ends were cut back, 2 bases at V and 0 bases at J, with 8 bases in the middle. In DNA, the CDR3 is TGTGCCAGCAGCGTGGATCCATACCAAGAGACCCAGTACTTC. Encoded protein: CASSVDPYQETQYF.

In this sample, this clonotype turned up a few times. The chain is built from TRBV7-6 and TRBJ2-3; TRBD2 matches at 7 bases. The CDR3 has 13 residues. Germline V gene lookup returns CDR1 SGHVS and CDR2 FNYEAQ. V shed 4 bases and J 6 bases; nucleotides not matched to a gene: 4. DNA of the CDR3: TGTGCCAGCAGCTATGGACTAGTTGATACGCAGTATTTT. Its protein is CASSYGLVDTQYF.

J is TRBJ2-5 and V is TRBV5-1, with 7 positions matching TRBD2. Germline CDR1 reads SGHRS; CDR2 reads YFSETQ. The CDR3 is 15 amino acids. The junction had 7 bases not matched to a gene; V was cut back by 4 bases and J by 1 base. CDR3 in DNA: TGCGCCAGCAGCGCCGGGACTACAATCCAAGAGACCCAGTACTTC. The encoded protein is CASSAGTTIQETQYF.

The chain has TRBV12-3 or TRBV12-4 and TRBJ2-4; 11 positions agree with TRBD2. This CDR3 is 19 amino acids long. V shed 3 bases and J 1 base; nucleotides not matched to a gene: 11. CDR3 coding DNA: TGTGCCAGCAGTTTTTGGGCTAGCGGGGGGTTGCGGGCCAAAAACATTCAGTACTTC. As protein: CASSFWASGGLRAKNIQYF.

This chain connects TRBV6-5 to TRBJ1-1; possible D gene TRBD1, 5 bases. The V and J ends lost 8 bases and 1 base respectively, with 11 bases between them. The germline CDR1 and CDR2 sequences are MNHEY and SVGAGI. The CDR3 loop spans 13 amino acids. DNA of the CDR3: TGTGCCAGCGGGAACGGGGGGAACACTGAAGCTTTCTTT. Residues: CASGNGGNTEAFF.

The chain combines TRBV27 with TRBJ2-1; D is undetermined. The last part of the DNA fits TRBJ2-7 better; the J call may be wrong. Per germline, CDR1 MNHEY and CDR2 SMNVEV (reference sequence). The CDR3 runs to 13 residues. The CDR3 region has the DNA TGTGCCAGCAGTCAACGACCCAACAATGAGCAGTACTTC. Its protein product is CASSQRPNNEQYF.

The V call is TRBV6-2 or TRBV6-3, the J call TRBJ1-2, with TRBD1 identical over 8 bases. The V segment lost 4 bases and the J segment 8 bases; nucleotides outside the gene matches: 12. The CDR3 length is 15 residues. From germline, CDR1 is MNHEY and CDR2 SVGEGT. The CDR3 DNA follows: TGTGCCAGCAGTTCGCCAAAAGGGACAGGACACGGCTACACCTTC. It specifies CASSSPKGTGHGYTF.

The V and J genes are TRBV6-1 and TRBJ2-1; 9 nucleotides agree with TRBD1. There are 15 residues in the CDR3. The V segment lost 8 bases and the J segment 7 bases; nucleotides outside the gene matches: 12. Germline-derived CDR1 and CDR2 are MNHNS and SASEGT. The CDR3: CASHTRTGEWNEQFF. The CDR3 DNA follows: TGTGCCAGCCACACACGGACAGGGGAGTGGAATGAGCAGTTCTTC.

J is TRBJ2-7 and V is TRBV20-1, with D possibly TRBD1 on 6 matching bases. V lost 0 bases and J lost 0, with 15 bases in between. CDR1 and CDR2 from the germline V gene are DFQATT and SNEGSKA (reference sequence). The CDR3 is made up of 16 amino acids. In DNA form, the CDR3 reads TGCAGTGCTAGAGAACAGGGTCGAACGGACTCCTACGAGCAGTACTTC. Protein product: CSAREQGRTDSYEQYF.

The CDR3 spells CASRNRVEEAPLHF. The CDR3 DNA is TGCGCCAGCAGGAACAGGGTTGAGGAGGCACCCCTCCACTTT. The V call is TRBV5-1, the J call TRBJ1-6, with TRBD1 as a possible D gene (6 bases). V was cut by 5 bases and J by 11 bases, with 17 bases left in between. This CDR3 is 14 amino acids long. Per the germline V gene, CDR1 is SGHRS and CDR2 is YFSETQ.

This rearrangement joins TRBV12-5 to TRBJ2-2; 7 bases are shared with TRBD1. The CDR3 runs to 15 residues. The junction had 0 bases not matched to a gene; V was cut back by 1 base and J by 1 base. Germline CDR1 is LGHNT and CDR2 is FRNRAP. The CDR3 coding sequence is TGTGCTAGTGGTTTGGGACAGGGGAACACCGGGGAGCTGTTTTTT. It is translated as CASGLGQGNTGELFF.

The V call is TRBV5-1, the J call TRBJ2-3; D is possibly TRBD2 (5 bases). Germline CDR1 and CDR2: SGHRS and YFSETQ. The CDR3 consists of 15 residues. V gave up 0 bases and J gave up 3 bases, with 11 bases separating them. The CDR3 here is CASSLDTGNTDTQYF. CDR3 DNA sequence: TGCGCCAGCAGCTTGGATACGGGGAATACAGATACGCAGTATTTT.